These 28 T cell receptor beta chains came from one sample sequenced in a study of metastatic and nonmetastatic thyroid tumors. There were no patients who had received any treatment before thyroid surgery. TCRdb re-called clones from the PCR reads using MiXCR. The repertoire holds about 69,000 clones, with 12% to 15% as singletons. The sequenced sample was blood. The receptors were gathered from a male donor with papillary thyroid cancer or a benign thyroid nodule (not recorded which). Some clones in this sample may be carry-over from other donors' samples.

This clone was counted many times. The V call is TRBV20-1, the J call TRBJ1-6; TRBD1 agrees at 8 bases. After removal of 3 bases from V and 6 bases from J, the junction contained 4 bases not matched to a gene. The CDR3 has 14 residues. CDR1 DFQATT and CDR2 SNEGSKA come from the germline V gene (reference sequence). The CDR3 coding sequence is TGCAGTGCTAGTAGGGACAGGAGTAATTCACCCCTCCACTTT. Protein product: CSASRDRSNSPLHF.

This clone has at least ten counts. CDR3 sequence reads: CATSDESGLAGFGAQYF. The CDR3 DNA reads as TGTGCCACCAGTGATGAGTCGGGACTAGCGGGATTTGGCGCGCAGTATTTT. V usage is TRBV24-1 and J usage is TRBJ2-3, with 13 bases that match TRBD2. The trim removed 3 bases at V and 10 bases at J, leaving 12 bases unmatched. The length of the CDR3 is 17 residues. Germline V lookup: CDR1 KGHDR, CDR2 SFDVKD.

This clone was observed at least ten times. The chain recombines TRBV9 with TRBJ2-1; 7 bases are a match to TRBD1. The CDR3 totals 16 residues. With V trimmed by 0 bases and J by 9 bases, 12 bases remained unmatched. Germline V gene lookup returns CDR1 SGDLS and CDR2 YYNGEE. CDR3 residues: CASSVDPGGIRSEQFF. CDR3 nucleotide sequence: TGTGCCAGCAGCGTAGACCCAGGGGGAATTAGATCTGAGCAGTTCTTC.

This clone came up many times. The chain links TRBV6-6 to TRBJ2-7; 10 nucleotides line up with TRBD2. Germline values: CDR1 MNHNY, CDR2 SVGAGI (reference sequence). Trimming at V came to 0 bases and at J to 7 bases, leaving 3 bases not matched to a gene. This CDR3 is 14 amino acids long. CDR3 coding DNA: TGTGCCAGCAGTTACTCCCTAGCGGGAGTTGAGCAGTACTTC. This codes for CASSYSLAGVEQYF.

This clone was observed at least ten times. The gene calls are TRBV6-1 and TRBJ2-3; 12 nucleotides match TRBD2. V trimming: 5 bases; J trimming: 5 bases; junction bases outside the gene matches: 5. Germline-derived CDR1 and CDR2 are MNHNS and SASEGT. The CDR3 is 15 amino acids. The CDR3 nucleotides are TGTGCCAGCAGTCGACTAGCGGGAGATAGAGATACGCAGTATTTT. Translating it yields CASSRLAGDRDTQYF.

Many counts were recorded for this clone. The chain uses TRBV2 and TRBJ2-5; 7 bases align to TRBD1. The V and J ends lost 4 bases and 2 bases, in that order; junction bases with no gene match: 7. Germline assignment: CDR1 SNHLY and CDR2 FYNNEI. CDR3 size: 15 residues. CDR3 sequence: CASSGETGIQETQYF. As DNA, the CDR3 is TGTGCCAGCAGTGGAGAGACAGGGATACAAGAGACCCAGTACTTC.

This clone was detected many times. The rearrangement uses TRBV18 and TRBJ2-1; 11 bases are a match to TRBD2. The junction had 8 bases not matched to a gene; V was cut back by 3 bases and J by 7 bases. This CDR3 region has 16 residues. Germline CDR1 is KGHSH and CDR2 is LQKENI. This CDR3 reads CASSPQTSGDGNEQFF. The CDR3 DNA follows: TGTGCCAGCTCACCTCAGACTAGCGGGGATGGGAATGAGCAGTTCTTC.

This clone was recorded at least ten times. The chain links TRBV12-3 or TRBV12-4 to TRBJ2-5; 15 nucleotides align to TRBD2. The CDR3 has 19 residues. With 7 bases clipped from V and 4 bases from J, the junction kept 16 bases outside the gene matches. This chain's CDR3 is CASTIIWTSGRVSGETQYF. CDR3 sequence (DNA): TGTGCCAGCACTATAATATGGACTAGCGGGAGGGTTAGCGGAGAGACCCAGTACTTC.

This clone was picked up many times. The chain employs TRBV16 and TRBJ1-5; D is unresolved. Germline CDR1 KGHSY, CDR2 FQNENV. The CDR3 contains 14 residues. The V end lost 3 bases, the J end lost 6 bases, and 12 bases lay between the germline ends. The CDR3 DNA is TGTGCCAGCAGCCAGATTTCGGAAAGTCAGCCCCAGCATTTT. Protein: CASSQISESQPQHF.

The V gene is TRBV20-1, the J gene TRBJ2-1; the D is unclear. This CDR3 has 19 amino acids. In germline, CDR1 is DFQATT, CDR2 SNEGSKA (reference sequence). Trimming left V 2 bases short and J 2 bases short, with 25 bases between. DNA for the CDR3: TGCAGTGCTAGACTAGAGGCCCTATCCGGTACAGTGGCCTACAATGAGCAGTTCTTC. Residues: CSARLEALSGTVAYNEQFF.

The V gene is TRBV6-1, the J gene TRBJ2-1; D gene uncertain. Trimming removed 8 bases at V and 5 bases at J, with 10 bases between. The germline CDR1 and CDR2 sequences are MNHNS and SASEGT. The CDR3 totals 12 residues. The CDR3 loop reads CASWSGHNEQFF. In DNA, the CDR3 is TGTGCCAGCTGGAGTGGTCACAATGAGCAGTTCTTC.

This clone was counted ten times or more. The CDR3 nucleotides are TGTGCCGCGGGACAGGGGATGAACACTGAAGCTTTCTTT. Encoded protein: CAAGQGMNTEAFF. The V gene is TRBV30, the J gene TRBJ1-1; 10 nucleotides align to TRBD1. Per the germline V gene, CDR1 is GTSNPN and CDR2 is SVGIG (reference sequence). Unmatched junction bases numbered 3, after V lost 8 bases and J lost 0 bases. The CDR3 loop spans 13 amino acids.

This clone was recorded many times. The chain's CDR3 is CASSPGLVNEKLFF. The CDR3 DNA follows: TGTGCCAGCAGCCCGGGACTGGTAAATGAAAAACTGTTTTTT. The rearrangement links TRBV11-2 to TRBJ1-4; possible D gene TRBD1, 5 bases. The CDR3 is 14 residues long. The germline gives CDR1 SGHAT, CDR2 FQNNGV. Deletions cut 5 bases from V and 5 bases from J, with 12 bases between. The full variable domain, completed using reference TRBV11-2 and TRBJ1-4, is EAGVAQSPRYKIIEKRQSVAFWCNPISGHATLYWYQQILGQGPKLLIQFQNNGVVDDSQLPKDRFSAERLKGVDSTLKIQPAKLEDSAVYLCASSPGLVNEKLFFGSGTQLSVL.

There are many counts of this clone. The rearrangement joins TRBV25-1 to TRBJ2-7; 13 bases match TRBD2. Trimming cost V 2 bases and J 6 bases; bases outside gene matches: 4. The CDR3 covers 15 residues. From germline, CDR1 is MGHDK and CDR2 SYGVNS. CDR3 sequence (DNA): TGTGCCAGCAGTGAAGGGACTAGCGGGACATCCGAGCAGTACTTC. Its protein is CASSEGTSGTSEQYF.

This clone was seen repeatedly, ten times or more. The chain recombines TRBV4-3 with TRBJ2-2, with TRBD2 matching 9 bases. Germline values: CDR1 LGHNA, CDR2 YSLEER. The CDR3 loop spans 18 amino acids. The trim removed 0 bases at V and 6 bases at J, leaving 11 bases unmatched. CDR3 in amino acids: CASSQENSGSIVAGELFF. CDR3 coding DNA: TGCGCCAGCAGCCAAGAGAATAGCGGGAGTATTGTGGCCGGGGAGCTGTTTTTT.

This clone was counted ten times or more. The gene calls are TRBV7-6 and TRBJ2-2; tentatively, D is TRBD2 (5 bases). Germline V gives CDR1 SGHVS, CDR2 FNYEAQ. This CDR3 is built from 18 residues. V shed 2 bases and J shed 2 bases, with 18 bases lying between them. The CDR3 DNA reads as TGTGCCAGCAGCTTAATCTATCGGGTCCGGGGAAACACCGGGGAGCTGTTTTTT. As protein: CASSLIYRVRGNTGELFF.

At least ten counts were recorded for this clone. This sequence joins TRBV6-1 and TRBJ2-7; possibly TRBD2 for D (6 bases). V lost 5 bases, J lost 3 bases, and 14 bases lay in between. Per germline, CDR1 MNHNS and CDR2 SASEGT. The CDR3 covers 14 residues. CDR3 sequence: CASSLGLRNYEQYV. The DNA of the CDR3 is TGTGCCAGCAGTTTGGGACTCCGTAACTACGAGCAGTACGTC.

The table lists this clone with many counts. V gene TRBV5-1 combines with J gene TRBJ2-3, with unresolved D. Germline-derived CDR1 and CDR2 are SGHRS and YFSETQ. Trimming shortened V by 5 bases and J by 0 bases, and 10 bases separated the two germline ends. The CDR3 extends over 14 amino acids. The CDR3: CASRPGSSTDTQYF. In nucleotides, the CDR3 is TGCGCCAGCAGGCCAGGTTCTAGCACAGATACGCAGTATTTT.

In this sample, this clone turned up many times. Here the CDR3 reads CASSQYDTQYF. DNA of the CDR3: TGTGCCAGCAGCCAGTACGATACGCAGTATTTT. V gene TRBV28 combines with J gene TRBJ2-3, with D uncertain. From germline, CDR1 is MDHEN and CDR2 SYDVKM. CDR3 length: 11 amino acids. V lost 6 bases to trimming and J lost 6 bases, with 7 bases between them.

This clone was observed at least ten times. The chain has TRBV18 and TRBJ2-7, with TRBD2 identical over 10 bases. The CDR3 sequence is 16 residues long. The ends lost 3 bases at V and 1 base at J; junction bases unmatched: 6. Germline CDR1 KGHSH, CDR2 LQKENI. This CDR3 reads CASSPSLAGESYEQYF. Written as DNA, the CDR3 is TGTGCCAGCTCACCCTCCCTAGCGGGAGAGTCCTACGAGCAGTACTTC.

The CDR3 coding sequence is TGTGCCAGCAGTGAAGTAACTGACCCCGTCCCTCCGGGGACTCCGAGGGAGCAGTACTTC. Protein product: CASSEVTDPVPPGTPREQYF. This rearrangement joins TRBV2 to TRBJ2-7; weak D call: TRBD2 (6 bases). Trimming removed 1 base from V and 7 bases from J, with 32 bases in between. Per the germline V gene, CDR1 is SNHLY and CDR2 is FYNNEI. There are 20 residues in the CDR3.

This clone occurred many times. The V and J genes are TRBV4-1 and TRBJ1-1; 9 bases agree with TRBD1. The CDR3 consists of 15 residues. CDR1 is MGHRA, CDR2 YSYEKL, per germline. Trimming cost V 3 bases and J 4 bases; bases outside gene matches: 6. CDR3 nucleotide sequence: TGCGCCAGCAGCCAGGAGGACAGGGGTGGCACTGAAGCTTTCTTT. Translation gives CASSQEDRGGTEAFF.

This clone was seen a few times. V gene TRBV7-3 combines with J gene TRBJ2-5; D may be TRBD1 (6 bases). Per the germline V gene, CDR1 is SGHTA and CDR2 is FQGTGA. CDR3 length: 15 residues. V was shortened by 2 bases and J by 3 bases, with 13 bases between the two germline ends. The CDR3 protein is CASSLGRGYEETQYF. The CDR3 DNA reads TGTGCCAGCAGCTTAGGCAGGGGATACGAAGAGACCCAGTACTTC.

At least ten counts were recorded for this clone. The chain uses TRBV10-2 and TRBJ2-7, with 11 bases lining up with TRBD2. In germline, CDR1 is WSHSY, CDR2 SAAADI. The V gene end was trimmed by 2 bases and the J gene end by 4 bases; junction bases not matched to a gene: 4. The CDR3 covers 15 residues. The CDR3 here is CASSEGTSGGYEQYV. In nucleotides, the CDR3 is TGCGCCAGCAGTGAGGGGACTAGCGGAGGATACGAGCAGTACGTC.

A few counts support this clone. No conserved phenylalanine or tryptophan is present at the end of the CDR3, so a read error is the likely explanation. The chain carries TRBV28 and TRBJ1-1; D not certain. From germline, CDR1 is MDHEN and CDR2 SYDVKM. The V end was cut by 8 bases, the J end by 4 bases, with 11 bases between. The CDR3 runs to 12 residues. This CDR3 reads CASFEIGTEAFL. In DNA, the CDR3 is TGTGCCAGCTTCGAGATCGGCACTGAAGCTTTCCTT.

The chain employs TRBV6-1 and TRBJ2-7; D is ambiguous. Germline V gene lookup returns CDR1 MNHNS and CDR2 SASEGT. The CDR3 loop spans 13 amino acids. V lost 3 bases to trimming and J lost 3 bases, with 9 bases between them. This chain's CDR3 is CASSDRHLYEQYV. DNA for the CDR3: TGTGCCAGCAGTGATCGACATCTCTACGAGCAGTACGTC.

The table lists this clone with many counts. The gene calls are TRBV12-3 or TRBV12-4 and TRBJ1-1; no firm D call. This CDR3 has 16 amino acids. Trimming shortened V by 6 bases and J by 1 base, and 18 bases separated the two germline ends. CDR3 DNA sequence: TGTGCCAGCAGACTCAGGAGTTTTCGGAAGAACACTGAAGCTTTCTTT. Protein product: CASRLRSFRKNTEAFF.

This clone was detected ten times or more. The V and J genes are TRBV6-2 or TRBV6-3 and TRBJ2-6; 10 bases are a match to TRBD2. With V trimmed by 6 bases and J by 1 base, 0 bases remained unmatched. In germline, CDR1 is MNHEY, CDR2 SVGEGT. The CDR3 is 15 amino acids. The CDR3 DNA reads TGTGCCAGCAGAGCGGGAGGGTCTGGGGCCAACGTCCTGACTTTC. This sequence encodes CASRAGGSGANVLTF.